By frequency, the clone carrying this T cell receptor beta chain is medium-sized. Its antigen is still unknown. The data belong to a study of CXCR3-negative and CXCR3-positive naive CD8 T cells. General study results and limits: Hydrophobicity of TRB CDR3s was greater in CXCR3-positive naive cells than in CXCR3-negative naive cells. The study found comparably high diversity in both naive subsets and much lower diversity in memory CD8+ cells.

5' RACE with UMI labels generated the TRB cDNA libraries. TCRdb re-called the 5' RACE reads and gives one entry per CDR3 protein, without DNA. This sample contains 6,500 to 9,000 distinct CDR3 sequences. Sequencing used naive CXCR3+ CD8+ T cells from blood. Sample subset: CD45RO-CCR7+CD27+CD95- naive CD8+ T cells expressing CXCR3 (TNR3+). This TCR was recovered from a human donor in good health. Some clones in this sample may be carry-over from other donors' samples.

CDR3 protein: CSVEAGLDSYNEQFF. The V and J genes are TRBV29-1 and TRBJ2-1. CDR1 is SQVTM, CDR2 ANQGSEA, per germline. The CDR3 spans 15 residues.